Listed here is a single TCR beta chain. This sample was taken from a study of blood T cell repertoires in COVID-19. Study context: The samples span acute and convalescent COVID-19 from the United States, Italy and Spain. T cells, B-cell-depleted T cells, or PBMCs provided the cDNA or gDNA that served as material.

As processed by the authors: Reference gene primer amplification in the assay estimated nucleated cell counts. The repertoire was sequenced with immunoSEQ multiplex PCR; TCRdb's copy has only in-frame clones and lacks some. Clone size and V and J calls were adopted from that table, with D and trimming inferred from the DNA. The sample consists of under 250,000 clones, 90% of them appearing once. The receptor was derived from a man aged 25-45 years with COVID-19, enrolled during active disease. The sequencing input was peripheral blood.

In nucleotides, the CDR3 is TGTGCCAGCAGGACCGGAGGTCGCATTATCTACACCTTC. It encodes CASRTGGRIIYTF. This chain uses TRBV2 with TRBJ1-2, with D uncertain. The V end lost 6 bases, the J end lost 10 bases, and 18 bases lay between the germline ends. Germline values: CDR1 SNHLY, CDR2 FYNNEI. The length of the CDR3 is 13 residues. Full variable domain (rest looked up from reference TRBV2 and TRBJ1-2): EPEVTQTPSHQVTQMGQEVILRCVPISNHLYFYWYRQILGQKVEFLVSFYNNEISEKSEIFDDQFSVERPDGSNFTLKIRSTKLEDSAMYFCASRTGGRIIYTFGSGTRLTVV.